This T cell receptor (beta chain) was recorded in a study of cytomegalovirus exposure and HLA in healthy donors. CDR1 is SGHVS and CDR2 is FNYEAQ in the germline V gene. V dropped 7 bases and J dropped 7 bases, with 11 bases sitting between them. CDR3 length: 13 residues. Findings and limits, study-wide: The dataset shows that most TCR sequences were rare, while some public TCRs occurred in many donors. According to the study, roughly 160 TCR beta chains were cytomegalovirus-associated.

Each of the donors was a healthy bone marrow donor. Amplification used 60 Vbeta primers and 13 Jbeta primers. Sequencing used immunoSEQ multiplex PCR; TCRdb keeps in-frame clones, though not all of them. The table shows 150,000 to 180,000 clones, with around 80% occurring only once. Remarks on this clone: Its specificity is not known.

This rearrangement joins TRBV7-6 to TRBJ1-6; a weak D match, TRBD1 (6 bases). The source is a woman aged 40 to 55 in good health and CMV-seronegative. What was sequenced was PBMCs. The CDR3 DNA reads TGTGCCAGCACGGACAGCGGCAATTCACCCCTCCACTTT. This codes for CASTDSGNSPLHF.